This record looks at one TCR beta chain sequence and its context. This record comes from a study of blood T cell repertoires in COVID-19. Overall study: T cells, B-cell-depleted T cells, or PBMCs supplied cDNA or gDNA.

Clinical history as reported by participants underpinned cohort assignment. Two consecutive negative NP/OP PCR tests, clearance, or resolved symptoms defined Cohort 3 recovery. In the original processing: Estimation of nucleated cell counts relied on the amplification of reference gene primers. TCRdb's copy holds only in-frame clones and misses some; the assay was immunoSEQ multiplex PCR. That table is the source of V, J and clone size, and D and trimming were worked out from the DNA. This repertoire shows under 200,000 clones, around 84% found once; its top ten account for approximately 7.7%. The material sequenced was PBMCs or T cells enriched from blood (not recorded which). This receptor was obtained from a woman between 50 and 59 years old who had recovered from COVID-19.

CDR3 nucleotides: TGTGCCAGCAGCTTAGGGCTAGCGGGAGGTCCTGAGCAGTTCTTC. Translating it yields CASSLGLAGGPEQFF. This chain connects TRBV13 to TRBJ2-1, with TRBD2 matching over 11 bases. V shed 0 bases, J shed 9 bases, and the junction held 4 bases outside the gene matches. This CDR3 is 15 amino acids long. Looked up from germline, CDR1 is PRHDT and CDR2 is FYEKMQ (reference sequence).